The 20 T cell receptor beta chains presented below share a single source sample, sequenced in a study of shared T cell receptors in the human thymus (dated by TCRdb to the early 2020s). Receptor libraries were prepared by the immunoSEQ multiplex PCR assay. TCRdb re-hosts the immuneACCESS table, in-frame sequences only. Its copies lack some clones; in the studies checked, an unresolved V gene accounts for under half of them, and the cause for the rest is not known. The sample has hundreds of thousands of clones on record, around 89% of them singletons. The ten largest account for approximately 0.011% of the sample. The data were also submitted as part of a second study, on human thymus T cells.

Sequencing input: thymocytes. These TCRs come from a boy in the first two years of life with a congenital heart defect. Donor details come from another sample of the same person, matched by shared clones.

The rearrangement joins TRBV2 to TRBJ2-7, with TRBD2 identical over 8 bases. Germline V lookup: CDR1 SNHLY, CDR2 FYNNEI. With 5 bases clipped from V and 0 bases from J, the junction kept 12 bases outside the gene matches. The CDR3 totals 17 residues. As DNA, the CDR3 is TGTGCCAGCAGTAGGGCCCTCTCTAGCGGGTCCTCCTACGAGCAGTACTTC. As protein: CASSRALSSGSSYEQYF.

The rearrangement joins TRBV6-6 to TRBJ1-1; no definite D call. The V and J ends lost 0 bases and 0 bases respectively, with 5 bases between them. The CDR3 is 14 residues long. Germline CDR1 reads MNHNY; CDR2 reads SVGAGI (reference sequence). The CDR3 sequence is CASSYSDMNTEAFF. In nucleotides, the CDR3 is TGTGCCAGCAGTTACTCAGACATGAACACTGAAGCTTTCTTT.

The chain is built from TRBV27 and TRBJ2-7; 7 nucleotides align to TRBD1. The J segment lost 3 bases and the V segment lost 6 bases, leaving 2 bases of the junction unmatched. Germline-derived CDR1 and CDR2 are MNHEY and SMNVEV (reference sequence). The CDR3 consists of 12 residues. Written as DNA, the CDR3 is TGTGCCAGCAGCGACAGGGTCTACGAGCAGTACTTC. This codes for CASSDRVYEQYF.

The V and J genes are TRBV7-4 and TRBJ2-2; 9 bases fit TRBD2. Germline trimming cut 5 bases from V and 5 bases from J; bases unmatched to any gene: 9. Looked up from germline, CDR1 is SGHVT and CDR2 is SQSDAQ. CDR3 size: 16 residues. The DNA of the CDR3 is TGTGCCAGCAGCCGGGGGGGGCTAGCGGGGACCGGGGAGCTGTTTTTT. It yields the protein CASSRGGLAGTGELFF.

The chain employs TRBV7-9 and TRBJ1-1, with D possibly TRBD1 on 5 matching bases. The germline CDR1 and CDR2 sequences are SEHNR and FQNEAQ (reference sequence). Trimming removed 2 bases from V and 11 bases from J, with 21 bases in between. This CDR3 region has 15 residues. In DNA, the CDR3 is TGTGCCAGCAGCTTACCGGGGGGGGTCCTTAAGAAGGCTTTCTTT. As protein: CASSLPGGVLKKAFF.

This clone was found once. This sequence joins TRBV30 and TRBJ1-5; 7 bases align to TRBD1. Germline lookup yields CDR1 GTSNPN and CDR2 SVGIG (reference sequence). The CDR3 has 16 residues. V shed 1 base, J shed 6 bases, and the junction held 12 bases outside the gene matches. In nucleotides, the CDR3 is TGTGCCTGGAGTGCTCCCCTCAGGGGGTTGGGTCAGCCCCAGCATTTT. Translation gives CAWSAPLRGLGQPQHF.

This chain uses TRBV7-9 with TRBJ1-4; no clear D gene. The CDR3 is made up of 15 amino acids. CDR1 SEHNR and CDR2 FQNEAQ come from the germline V gene (reference sequence). The ends were cut back, 3 bases at V and 8 bases at J, with 16 bases in the middle. The CDR3 coding sequence is TGTGCCAGCAGCTTCGGCCAACCCGGCAGGGAAAAACTGTTTTTT. It is translated as CASSFGQPGREKLFF.

The DNA for the CDR3 is TGTGCCAGCAGGTGGGGTCGTCAGGGCTGGATCTATGGCTACACCTTC. Its protein product is CASRWGRQGWIYGYTF. The genes are TRBV28 and TRBJ1-2, with TRBD1 as a possible D gene (5 bases). Germline V gene data show CDR1 as MDHEN and CDR2 as SYDVKM. V was clipped by 6 bases and J by 4 bases, with 21 bases between them. CDR3 size: 16 residues.

The chain uses TRBV6-5 and TRBJ2-7; 7 bases align to TRBD1. This CDR3 is built from 13 residues. CDR1 is MNHEY, CDR2 SVGAGI, per germline. The V segment lost 6 bases and the J segment 5 bases; nucleotides outside the gene matches: 7. The CDR3 sequence: CASSPGQSNEQYF. CDR3 nucleotide sequence: TGTGCCAGCAGCCCGGGACAGAGCAACGAGCAGTACTTC.

The chain employs TRBV4-1 and TRBJ1-4, with TRBD1 identical over 7 bases. V shed 0 bases, J shed 7 bases, and the junction held 8 bases outside the gene matches. The CDR3 runs to 16 residues. The V gene's germline CDR1 is MGHRA and CDR2 YSYEKL. The CDR3 DNA sequence: TGCGCCAGCAGCCAAGAGACAGGGCTGGAGAGTGAAAAACTGTTTTTT. This sequence encodes CASSQETGLESEKLFF.

The chain joins TRBV6-6 to TRBJ1-4; no clear D. Germline V lookup: CDR1 MNHNY, CDR2 SVGAGI (reference sequence). This CDR3 comprises 15 residues. The V and J ends lost 0 bases and 4 bases respectively, with 9 bases between them. Here the CDR3 DNA reads TGTGCCAGCAGTTACTCGTCCCCCCGTAATGAAAAACTGTTTTTT. Translation: CASSYSSPRNEKLFF.

The chain employs TRBV10-2 and TRBJ2-3; maybe TRBD1 (6 bases). Germline loops: CDR1 WSHSY, CDR2 SAAADI. The V end lost 7 bases, the J end lost 1 base, and 15 bases lay between the germline ends. The CDR3 contains 15 residues. Here the CDR3 reads CASTNRTVCTDTQYF. The DNA of the CDR3 is TGCGCCAGCACCAATCGGACAGTCTGCACAGATACGCAGTATTTT.

The gene calls are TRBV29-1 and TRBJ1-2, with D maybe TRBD1 (6 bases). Trimming took off 7 bases at V and 5 bases at J, with 14 bases between the two ends. CDR3 length equals 12 residues. The germline CDR1 and CDR2 sequences are SQVTM and ANQGSEA. The CDR3 nucleotides read TGCAGCGCCCTGGACAGACCGTATGGCTACACCTTC. Translated, it gives CSALDRPYGYTF.

The chain combines TRBV28 with TRBJ1-4; D is perhaps TRBD1 (5 bases). The CDR3 contains 13 residues. Trimming removed 6 bases from V and 8 bases from J, with 13 bases in between. The germline V gene encodes CDR1 MDHEN and CDR2 SYDVKM. The CDR3 DNA reads as TGTGCCAGCAGGGGGCAAGAGAAGGAAAAACTGTTTTTT. Protein: CASRGQEKEKLFF.

The chain has TRBV18 and TRBJ2-7, with TRBD1 matching 10 bases. With V trimmed by 6 bases and J by 9 bases, 11 bases remained unmatched. The CDR3 extends over 14 amino acids. The germline gives CDR1 KGHSH, CDR2 LQKENI. CDR3 residues: CASSATGTGAAQYF. In DNA form, the CDR3 reads TGTGCCAGCTCCGCCACCGGGACAGGGGCCGCGCAGTACTTC.

The chain employs TRBV10-3 and TRBJ1-1; 8 nucleotides line up with TRBD1. Germline V CDR1 and CDR2: ENHRY, SYGVKD. V trimming: 7 bases; J trimming: 0 bases; junction bases outside the gene matches: 7. The CDR3 sequence is 15 residues long. The CDR3 reads CAINPGQDLNTEAFF. The CDR3 coding sequence is TGTGCCATCAACCCGGGACAGGACTTGAACACTGAAGCTTTCTTT.

The chain uses TRBV4-2 and TRBJ2-7; 16 bases agree with TRBD2. CDR3 length equals 17 residues. Trimming cost V 5 bases and J 6 bases; bases outside gene matches: 10. Germline V CDR1 and CDR2: LGHNA, YNFKEQ. The CDR3 protein is CASSEGLAGGLQREQYF. Written as DNA, the CDR3 is TGTGCCAGCAGCGAGGGACTAGCGGGAGGGTTGCAGCGCGAGCAGTACTTC.

This clone turned up a few times. The chain has TRBV7-9 and TRBJ1-3; maybe TRBD1 (5 bases). Trimming removed 5 bases at V and 0 bases at J, with 14 bases between. Per the germline V gene, CDR1 is SEHNR and CDR2 is FQNEAQ (reference sequence). The CDR3 runs 16 residues. CDR3 bases: TGTGCCAGCAGCATAGACAGACCAACCTCTGGAAACACCATATATTTT. Translated, it gives CASSIDRPTSGNTIYF.

V and J are TRBV7-8 and TRBJ1-5, with 8 bases aligning to TRBD1. After removal of 4 bases from V and 6 bases from J, the junction contained 5 bases not matched to a gene. Germline V gene sequence: CDR1 SGHVS, CDR2 FQNEAQ. This CDR3 has 14 amino acids. This CDR3 reads CASSSPDRAQPQHF. The CDR3 nucleotides read TGTGCCAGCAGCTCCCCGGACAGGGCTCAGCCCCAGCATTTT.

This sequence joins TRBV12-5 and TRBJ1-2; a weak D match, TRBD1 (6 bases). V was pared by 6 bases and J by 5 bases, with 16 bases between. Germline CDR1 is LGHNT and CDR2 is FRNRAP. The CDR3 is made up of 14 amino acids. As DNA, the CDR3 is TGTGCTAGTGGCTCCGGACAGCATGGGTATGGCTACACCTTC. This sequence encodes CASGSGQHGYGYTF.